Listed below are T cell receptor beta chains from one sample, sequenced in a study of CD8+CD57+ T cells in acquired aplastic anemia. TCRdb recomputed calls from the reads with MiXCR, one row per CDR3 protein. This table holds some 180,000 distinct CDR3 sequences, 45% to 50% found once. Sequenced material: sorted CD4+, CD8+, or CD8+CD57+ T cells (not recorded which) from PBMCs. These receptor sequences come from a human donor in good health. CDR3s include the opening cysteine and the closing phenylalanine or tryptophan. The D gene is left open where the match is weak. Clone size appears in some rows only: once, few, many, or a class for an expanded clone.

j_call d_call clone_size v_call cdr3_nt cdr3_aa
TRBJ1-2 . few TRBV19 TGTGCCAGTACCCAAGGTGGCTATGGCTACACCTTC CASTQGGYGYTF
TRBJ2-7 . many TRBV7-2 TGTGCCAGCAGCTTAAGGAGGGACGGCGAGCAGTACTTC CASSLRRDGEQYF
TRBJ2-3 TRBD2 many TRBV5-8 TGTGCCAGCAGCCGGACTAGCGACACAGATACGCAGTATTTT CASSRTSDTDTQYF
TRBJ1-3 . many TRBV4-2 TGTGCCAGCAGCCAAGATGGCAGGAGGGCGGGGGGAAACACCATATATTTT CASSQDGRRAGGNTIYF
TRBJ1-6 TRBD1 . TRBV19 TGTGCCAGTAGTCCCTCCATCAGGGGGTTTGATAATTCACCCCTCCACTTT CASSPSIRGFDNSPLHF
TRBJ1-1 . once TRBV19 TGTGCCAGTAACATGGGACACATGAACACTGAAGCTTTCTTT CASNMGHMNTEAFF
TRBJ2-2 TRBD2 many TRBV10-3 TGTGCCATCAGCGGGAGCGGGGGCACCGGGGAGCTGTTTTTT CAISGSGGTGELFF
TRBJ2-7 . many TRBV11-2 TGTGCCAGCAGCGGCGGAGGCCTTGGTCGCTACGAGCAGTACTTC CASSGGGLGRYEQYF
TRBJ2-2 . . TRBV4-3 TGCGCCAGCAGCCAGGCTACAGGAACCGGGGAGCTGTTTTTT CASSQATGTGELFF
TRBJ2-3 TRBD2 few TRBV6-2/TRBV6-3 TGTGCCAGCAGTTACGGCGGGAGGGCCGGGATTCCCACAGATACGCAGTATTTT CASSYGGRAGIPTDTQYF
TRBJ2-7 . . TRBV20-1 TGCAGTGCTAGACCAGACACCCAGAGCTCCTACGAGCAGTACTTC CSARPDTQSSYEQYF
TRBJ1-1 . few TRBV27 TGTGCCAGCAGTTTCAACAGGAACACTGAAGCTTTCTTT CASSFNRNTEAFF
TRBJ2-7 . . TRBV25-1 TGTGCCAGCAGTGAATTGTTCCGGGACGAGCAGTACTTC CASSELFRDEQYF
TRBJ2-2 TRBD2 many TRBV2 TGTGCCAGCAGACTAGCGGGAAGGACCGGGGAGCTGTTTTTT CASRLAGRTGELFF